This is a list of T cell receptor beta chains from one sample in a study of blood T cell repertoires in COVID-19. Some clones are missing from TCRdb's copy, which holds only in-frame ones; the method was immunoSEQ multiplex PCR. The data contain about 350,000 clones, over 85% of them singletons. Material for sequencing was peripheral blood. These receptors originate from a woman aged 60-75 years with COVID-19, enrolled during active disease. CDR3s include the opening cysteine and the closing phenylalanine or tryptophan. The order of the fields is clone size, D gene, J gene, V gene, CDR3 DNA, CDR3 protein. D genes are given only for firm matches. Not every row has a clone size; where given, it reads once, few, many or a size class.

>NA|NA|TRBJ2-2|TRBV27
TGTGCCAGCAGTTTATACCTCAGCGGCCGGGAGCTGTTTTTT
CASSLYLSGRELFF
>NA|TRBD1|TRBJ1-6|TRBV7-2
TGTGCCAGCAGCTCCAGACAGGGGGTTAATTCACCCCTCCACTTT
CASSSRQGVNSPLHF
>NA|NA|TRBJ1-6|TRBV15
TGTGCCACCAGCAGAGGCCAGAGTCTAGATTCACCCCTCCACTTT
CATSRGQSLDSPLHF
>NA|NA|TRBJ1-2|TRBV7-9
TGTGCCAGCAGCTCCACTAGCTACGACAGACCTGGCTACACCTTC
CASSSTSYDRPGYTF
>NA|NA|TRBJ1-1|TRBV7-8
TGTGCCAGCAGTCCACGGAGTGCGAACACTGAAGCTTTCTTT
CASSPRSANTEAFF
>NA|TRBD2|TRBJ2-1|TRBV27
TGTGCCAGCAGTCCTGGGACTAGCGGGGGGGGTGAGCAGTTCTTC
CASSPGTSGGGEQFF
>NA|NA|TRBJ1-4|TRBV18
TGTGCCAGCTCACCAGGGCTTAATGAAAAACTGTTTTTT
CASSPGLNEKLFF
>NA|NA|TRBJ1-5|TRBV10-3
TGTGCCATCAGTGAGTTTTGGACAGGCAATCAGCCCCAGCATTTT
CAISEFWTGNQPQHF
>NA|NA|TRBJ1-2|TRBV11-2
TGTGCCAGCAGCTTAGAGGGCAGGGTTAGCTATGGCTACACCTTC
CASSLEGRVSYGYTF
>NA|NA|TRBJ2-2|TRBV5-4
TGTGCCAGCAGCCTTGACAGCACCGGGGAGCTGTTTTTT
CASSLDSTGELFF
>NA|TRBD1|TRBJ2-7|TRBV18
TGTGCCAGCTCACCACGTCAGGGGGCCCCTAGGCACGAGCAGTACTTC
CASSPRQGAPRHEQYF
>few|TRBD1|TRBJ1-1|TRBV6-6
TGTGCCAGCAGCCGGGGACAGGTGAACACTGAAGCTTTCTTT
CASSRGQVNTEAFF
>NA|NA|TRBJ2-7|TRBV12-2
TGTGCAAGTCGCTTAGCATCTCGGCTAGCGGGGTTCTACGAGCAGTACTTC
CASRLASRLAGFYEQYF
>NA|NA|TRBJ1-4|TRBV3-1/TRBV3-2
TGTGCCAGCAGCCAAGTGAGGGTTTCTAATGAAAAACTGTTTTTT
CASSQVRVSNEKLFF
>NA|TRBD1|TRBJ1-2|TRBV5-1
TGCGCCAGCAGCTTCGGCAGGGGGCTTAAAGGCTACACCTTC
CASSFGRGLKGYTF
>NA|TRBD2|TRBJ2-5|TRBV6-4
TGTGCCAGCAGTGACTCGGTGAGGACTAGCGGGGGGCCGGTGGAAGAGACCCAGTACTTC
CASSDSVRTSGGPVEETQYF
>NA|NA|TRBJ2-1|TRBV3-1/TRBV3-2
TGTGCCAGCAGCCGAGGTATGAATGAGCAGTTCTTC
CASSRGMNEQFF
>once|NA|TRBJ1-5|TRBV5-6
TGTGCCAGCAGTCGAGGACAGAGTAGCAATCAGCCCCAGCATTTT
CASSRGQSSNQPQHF
>NA|TRBD2|TRBJ2-5|TRBV7-2
TGTGCCAGCAGCTCTGGCTCGAGCGGGGGGGAGACCCAGTACTTC
CASSSGSSGGETQYF
>NA|NA|TRBJ2-7|TRBV7-9
TGTGCCAGCAGCTCTACCTACGAGCAGTACTTC
CASSSTYEQYF
>NA|TRBD2|TRBJ2-5|TRBV9
TGTGCCAGCAGCGTCGCAGCGGGGGGGCTAGCGGTTCAAGAGACCCAGTACTTC
CASSVAAGGLAVQETQYF
>NA|NA|TRBJ1-2|TRBV19
TGTGCCAGTAGTATAACAGGAGATGTCTATGGCTACACCTTC
CASSITGDVYGYTF
>NA|NA|TRBJ1-2|TRBV19
TGTGCCAGTACCCTGACAGGAGGCACCCACTATGGCTACACCTTC
CASTLTGGTHYGYTF
>NA|NA|TRBJ2-2|TRBV7-2
TGTGCCAGCAGCCGGGTGGTCAGCTGGAGATCGAACACCGGGGAGCTGTTTTTT
CASSRVVSWRSNTGELFF
>once|NA|TRBJ1-2|TRBV3-1/TRBV3-2
TGTGCCAGCAGCCAAGCAGGGTCGGGGGATGGCTACACCTTC
CASSQAGSGDGYTF
>NA|TRBD2|TRBJ2-1|TRBV5-1
TGCGCCAGCAGCTCTTATGGCGGGGGGGCCACTAATGAGCAGTTCTTC
CASSSYGGGATNEQFF
>NA|NA|TRBJ1-6|TRBV7-2
TGTGCCAGCAGCTTAGGGACAAGTGGGTCACCCCTCCACTTT
CASSLGTSGSPLHF
>NA|TRBD1|TRBJ2-1|TRBV2
TGTGCCAGCAGGTCGGGACAGGGGTACGTAAATGAGCAGTTCTTC
CASRSGQGYVNEQFF
>NA|NA|TRBJ1-2|TRBV6-5
TGTGCCAGCAGTTTCACAGGTTATGGCTACACCTTC
CASSFTGYGYTF
>NA|NA|TRBJ1-4|TRBV2
TGTGCCAGCAGAATGCAGGGTATTTGGACTAATGAAAAACTGTTTTTT
CASRMQGIWTNEKLFF
>NA|TRBD2|TRBJ2-2|TRBV9
TGTGCCAGCAGCGTAGAAGCGGGGACCGGGGAGCTGTTTTTT
CASSVEAGTGELFF
>NA|NA|TRBJ2-7|TRBV6-5
TGTGCCAGCAGGAGAGGGATCTCCTACGAGCAGTACTTC
CASRRGISYEQYF
>NA|TRBD1|TRBJ1-3|TRBV29-1
TGCAGCGGAGGCAGGGGGAATGGAAACACCATATATTTT
CSGGRGNGNTIYF
>NA|TRBD1|TRBJ2-6|TRBV6-5
TGTGCCAGCAACACAGGGGGCCCTGGGGCCAACGTCCTGACTTTC
CASNTGGPGANVLTF
>NA|TRBD2|TRBJ2-3|TRBV3-1/TRBV3-2
TGTGCCAGCAGCCCACATCCTGGACTAGCAGACGACGCCGATACGCAGTATTTT
CASSPHPGLADDADTQYF
>NA|NA|TRBJ1-3|TRBV18
TGTGCCAGCTCACCAGCAGGGAACGCTGGAAACACCATATATTTT
CASSPAGNAGNTIYF
>NA|NA|TRBJ1-2|TRBV15
TGTGCCACCAGCAGAGCCGGGAAAGGTGGCTACACCTTC
CATSRAGKGGYTF
>NA|NA|TRBJ2-5|TRBV5-1
TGCGCCAGCAGCTTCTCACAGGGTTCTTACCCCCAAGAGACCCAGTACTTC
CASSFSQGSYPQETQYF
>NA|TRBD1|TRBJ1-3|TRBV9
TGTGCCAGCAGCGTCAGGGGGGCATCTGGGGGAAACACCATATATTTT
CASSVRGASGGNTIYF
>NA|TRBD2|TRBJ2-3|TRBV19
TGTGCCAGTAGTATGGGACTAGCGGGGACCACAGATACGCAGTATTTT
CASSMGLAGTTDTQYF
>NA|NA|TRBJ2-7|TRBV5-3
TGTGCCAGAAGCTTTTCCGGACAGTACTACGAGCAGTACTTC
CARSFSGQYYEQYF
>NA|NA|TRBJ1-3|TRBV3-1/TRBV3-2
TGTGCCAGCAGCCAAGCAGGGGTCTCTGGAAACACCATATATTTT
CASSQAGVSGNTIYF